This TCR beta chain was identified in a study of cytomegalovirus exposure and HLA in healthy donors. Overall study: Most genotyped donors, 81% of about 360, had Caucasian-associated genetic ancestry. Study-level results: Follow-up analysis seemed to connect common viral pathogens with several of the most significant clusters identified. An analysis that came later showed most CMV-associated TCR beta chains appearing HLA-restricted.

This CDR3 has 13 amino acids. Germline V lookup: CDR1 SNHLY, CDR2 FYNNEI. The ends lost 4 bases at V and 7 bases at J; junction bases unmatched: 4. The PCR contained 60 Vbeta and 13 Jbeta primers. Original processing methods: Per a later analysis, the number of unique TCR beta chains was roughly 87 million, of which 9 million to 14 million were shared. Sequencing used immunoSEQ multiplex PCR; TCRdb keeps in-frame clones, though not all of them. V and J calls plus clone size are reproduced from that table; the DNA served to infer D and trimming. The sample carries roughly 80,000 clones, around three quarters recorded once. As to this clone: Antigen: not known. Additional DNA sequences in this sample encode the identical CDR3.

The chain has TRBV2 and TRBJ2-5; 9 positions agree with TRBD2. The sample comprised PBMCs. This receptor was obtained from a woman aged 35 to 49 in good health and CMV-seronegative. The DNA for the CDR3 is TGTGCCAGCAGTGGCGGGGGGGCGGGGACCCAGTACTTC. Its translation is CASSGGGAGTQYF. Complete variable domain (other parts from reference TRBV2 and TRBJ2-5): EPEVTQTPSHQVTQMGQEVILRCVPISNHLYFYWYRQILGQKVEFLVSFYNNEISEKSEIFDDQFSVERPDGSNFTLKIRSTKLEDSAMYFCASSGGGAGTQYFGPGTRLLVL.